The 22 T cell receptor beta chains listed next were all sequenced from one sample in a study of shared clonotypes between healthy human individuals (dated by TCRdb to the early 2020s). Library preparation used the immunoSEQ multiplex PCR assay. As stored in TCRdb, this immuneACCESS dataset retains in-frame rearrangements with V and J assigned. A fraction of the clones does not appear; measured against another copy, unresolved V genes explain less than half of the discrepancy, and the remainder lacks a known reason. In all, the sample holds roughly 2.6 million clones, and approximately 90% of those were seen once. The leading ten clones occupy roughly 0.13% of the sample. Sequenced sample: naive CD4+ T cells sorted from blood. The cell subset or site label, read with the paper, signifies: CD45RA+ positively selected. The receptors here all came from a man younger than 35 in good health.

Worth noting for this clone: The identical CDR3 is also encoded by other nucleotide sequences in the sample. CDR3 DNA sequence: TGTGCCAGCAGCCTGGGGAGGGGGGAAAAACTGTTTTTT. As protein: CASSLGRGEKLFF. The chain combines TRBV7-8 with TRBJ1-4, with D maybe TRBD1 (6 bases). This CDR3 spans 13 amino acids. CDR1 is SGHVS and CDR2 is FQNEAQ in the germline V gene. The V end was cut by 5 bases, the J end by 8 bases, with 12 bases between.

The chain carries TRBV30 and TRBJ1-6; 10 bases agree with TRBD1. The germline V gene has CDR1 GTSNPN and CDR2 SVGIG (reference sequence). With V trimmed by 0 bases and J by 7 bases, 3 bases remained unmatched. This CDR3 comprises 15 residues. This chain's CDR3 is CAWSVTGQGNSPLHF. DNA for the CDR3: TGTGCCTGGAGTGTAACGGGACAGGGGAATTCACCCCTCCACTTT.

This clone was detected once. This chain links TRBV19 with TRBJ2-7; either TRBD1 or TRBD2 may fit D (6 bases each). CDR1 and CDR2 (germline): LNHDA, SQIVND (reference sequence). The CDR3 loop spans 15 amino acids. The V end was cut by 2 bases, the J end by 3 bases, with 14 bases between. The CDR3 bases are TGTGCCAGTAGTATAAGGGGGGCTAGCGTCTACGAGCAGTACTTC. As protein: CASSIRGASVYEQYF.

This sequence joins TRBV12-5 and TRBJ1-5; no definite D call. This CDR3 has 14 residues. The germline CDR1 and CDR2 sequences are LGHNT and FRNRAP. V was shortened by 0 bases and J by 10 bases, with 13 bases between the two germline ends. The CDR3 coding sequence is TGTGCTAGTGGTTTGGTGGGTATGGGTGGTCCCCAGCATTTT. Translating gives CASGLVGMGGPQHF. The whole variable domain, filled in from reference TRBV12-5 and TRBJ1-5, reads DARVTQTPRHKVTEMGQEVTMRCQPILGHNTVFWYRQTMMQGLELLAYFRNRAPLDDSGMPKDRFSAEMPDATLATLKIQPSEPRDSAVYFCASGLVGMGGPQHFGDGTRLSIL.

About this clone: The same CDR3 is also encoded by other DNA sequences in this sample. The V call is TRBV30, the J call TRBJ2-5, with 7 nucleotides matching TRBD1. CDR3 length equals 14 residues. After removal of 0 bases from V and 5 bases from J, the junction contained 6 bases not matched to a gene. Germline CDR1 GTSNPN, CDR2 SVGIG (reference sequence). DNA for the CDR3: TGTGCCTGGAGTGTACAGGGGTCCGGGGAGACCCAGTACTTC. Encoded protein: CAWSVQGSGETQYF. Using reference TRBV30 and TRBJ2-5 for the parts outside the CDR3, the full variable domain is SQTIHQWPATLVQPVGSPLSLECTVEGTSNPNLYWYRQAAGRGLQLLFYSVGIGQISSEVPQNLSASRPQDRQFILSSKKLLLSDSGFYLCAWSVQGSGETQYFGPGTRLLVL.

The rearrangement links TRBV28 to TRBJ2-5, with D perhaps TRBD1 or TRBD2 (5 bases each). Trimming took 2 bases from V and 2 from J, leaving 15 bases between them. Germline V gives CDR1 MDHEN, CDR2 SYDVKM. The CDR3 length is 16 residues. The CDR3 region is CASSLQGRRPQETQYF. CDR3 nucleotides: TGTGCCAGCAGTTTACAGGGACGGCGGCCTCAAGAGACCCAGTACTTC.

A note on this clone: The junction shows a germline mismatch at one end, possibly a read error. The chain joins TRBV5-1 to TRBJ2-4, with TRBD2 matching 9 bases. CDR1 SGHRS and CDR2 YFSETQ come from the germline V gene. The length of the CDR3 is 17 residues. CDR3 sequence: CASSLGSGGTAQNIQYF. The DNA of the CDR3 is TGCGCCAGCAGCTTGGGAAGCGGGGGGACAGCCCAAAACATTCAGTACTTC.

On this clone: Other nucleotide sequences from this sample produce the same CDR3. The rearrangement uses TRBV10-3 and TRBJ2-5; 7 positions agree with TRBD2. V trimming: 5 bases; J trimming: 2 bases; junction bases outside the gene matches: 2. CDR1 and CDR2 (germline): ENHRY, SYGVKD. CDR3 size: 13 residues. The CDR3 region has the DNA TGTGCCATCAGTCCTAGCGGTCAAGAGACCCAGTACTTC. This translates into CAISPSGQETQYF.

The chain recombines TRBV7-8 with TRBJ1-6; D is ambiguous. The length of the CDR3 is 20 residues. CDR1 and CDR2 from the germline V gene are SGHVS and FQNEAQ. The ends were cut back, 0 bases at V and 7 bases at J, with 25 bases in the middle. The CDR3 loop is CASSLAERFWRPPGNSPLHF. For the CDR3, the DNA is TGTGCCAGCAGCTTAGCGGAACGGTTCTGGCGGCCTCCTGGGAATTCACCCCTCCACTTT.

The chain combines TRBV7-2 with TRBJ1-2, with 10 bases identical to TRBD1. CDR3 length: 15 residues. Per germline, CDR1 SGHTA and CDR2 FQGNSA. Germline trimming cut 5 bases from V and 2 bases from J; bases unmatched to any gene: 5. The CDR3 loop reads CASSRPGQGNYGYTF. Here the CDR3 DNA reads TGTGCCAGCAGCAGGCCGGGACAGGGGAACTATGGCTACACCTTC.

The sample holds one count of this clone. This chain's CDR3 is CASSLALWLAGGSLNEQFF. CDR3 sequence (DNA): TGTGCCAGCAGCTTAGCGCTTTGGCTAGCGGGAGGAAGTTTGAATGAGCAGTTCTTC. V is TRBV7-6 and J is TRBJ2-1; TRBD2 matches at 11 bases. Germline loops: CDR1 SGHVS, CDR2 FNYEAQ. This CDR3 has 19 amino acids. V lost 0 bases to trimming and J lost 7 bases; unmatched junction nucleotides: 14. The full variable domain, completed using reference TRBV7-6 and TRBJ2-1, is GAGVSQSPRYKVTKRGQDVALRCDPISGHVSLYWYRQALGQGPEFLTYFNYEAQQDKSGLPNDRFSAERPEGSISTLTIQRTEQRDSAMYRCASSLALWLAGGSLNEQFFGPGTRLTVL.

V and J are TRBV7-9 and TRBJ2-2; D not certain. This CDR3 region has 13 residues. Germline CDR1 is SEHNR and CDR2 is FQNEAQ (reference sequence). With 1 base removed from V and 6 bases from J, the gap between germline ends came to 6 bases. The CDR3 reads CASSLVVAGELFF. CDR3 sequence (DNA): TGTGCCAGCAGCTTAGTAGTTGCCGGGGAGCTGTTTTTT.

V gene TRBV21-1 combines with J gene TRBJ1-2. TRBV21-1 is deemed a pseudogene. This CDR3 is 12 amino acids long. DNA of the CDR3: TGTGCCAGCAGCTCTCCCGGCCGTGGCTACACCTTC. Encoded protein: CASSSPGRGYTF.

V usage is TRBV6-6 and J usage is TRBJ2-7; a weak D match, TRBD1 (5 bases). Germline V gives CDR1 MNHNY, CDR2 SVGAGI (reference sequence). This CDR3 has 16 residues. The germline V and J ends were trimmed by 0 bases and 1 base, with 13 bases remaining between them. The CDR3 DNA sequence: TGTGCCAGCAGTTACTCTCCAGGGCCCACTTCCTACGAGCAGTACTTC. It translates to CASSYSPGPTSYEQYF.

The gene calls are TRBV9 and TRBJ1-1, with D possibly being TRBD1 (6 bases). This CDR3 has 13 residues. The germline V and J ends were trimmed by 3 bases and 9 bases, with 15 bases remaining between them. Germline-derived CDR1 and CDR2 are SGDLS and YYNGEE. The CDR3 DNA follows: TGTGCCAGCAGCGCGCCCGGGGACACCCAAGCTTTCTTT. Its translation is CASSAPGDTQAFF.

The chain is built from TRBV30 and TRBJ1-3, with D perhaps matching TRBD1 (5 bases). The CDR3 extends over 15 amino acids. V dropped 3 bases and J dropped 0 bases, with 12 bases sitting between them. The germline CDR1 and CDR2 sequences are GTSNPN and SVGIG (reference sequence). The CDR3 is CAWRDTGDSGNTIYF. CDR3 bases: TGTGCCTGGAGAGATACAGGAGACTCTGGAAACACCATATATTTT.

The rearrangement uses TRBV7-8 and TRBJ1-5; D is uncertain. This CDR3 contains 15 residues. Germline-derived CDR1 and CDR2 are SGHVS and FQNEAQ. Trimming removed 2 bases at V and 1 base at J, with 9 bases between. CDR3 nucleotide sequence: TGTGCCAGCAGCTTAAGCTACGTAAGCAATCAGCCCCAGCATTTT. This translates into CASSLSYVSNQPQHF.

Concerning this clone: Other DNA sequences of this sample code for an identical CDR3. The V call is TRBV6-1, the J call TRBJ2-1; 12 nucleotides align to TRBD2. The CDR3 runs to 13 residues. Looked up from germline, CDR1 is MNHNS and CDR2 is SASEGT. V lost 6 bases to trimming and J lost 6 bases; unmatched junction nucleotides: 0. This CDR3 is CASRTSGSNEQFF. The CDR3 nucleotides are TGTGCCAGCAGGACTAGCGGGAGCAATGAGCAGTTCTTC.

The chain is built from TRBV5-8 and TRBJ1-1; D is undetermined. Trimming pared 2 bases from V and 8 bases from J, leaving 16 bases between. The CDR3 has 14 amino acids. Looked up from germline, CDR1 is SGHTS and CDR2 is YDEGEE. In nucleotides, the CDR3 is TGTGCCAGCAGCTTAATGGGTCTACCTTGGGAAGCTTTCTTT. Translated: CASSLMGLPWEAFF.

A single count supports this clone. The sample holds other DNA sequences that translate to the same CDR3. The V and J genes are TRBV18 and TRBJ2-5, with 10 nucleotides matching TRBD1. The J segment lost 2 bases and the V segment lost 2 bases, leaving 2 bases of the junction unmatched. The V gene's germline CDR1 is KGHSH and CDR2 LQKENI. The CDR3 has 15 residues. The CDR3 sequence is CASSPGDRGQETQYF. In DNA form, the CDR3 reads TGTGCCAGCTCACCAGGGGACAGGGGACAAGAGACCCAGTACTTC.

The V call is TRBV28, the J call TRBJ1-5; D is perhaps TRBD1 (5 bases). The V gene's germline CDR1 is MDHEN and CDR2 SYDVKM. V lost 3 bases, J lost 11 bases, and 17 bases lay in between. CDR3 size: 14 residues. The CDR3 reads CASSLSGGWEAQHF. The DNA of the CDR3 is TGTGCCAGCAGTTTGTCTGGGGGTTGGGAGGCCCAGCATTTT.

The chain uses TRBV6-1 and TRBJ1-4; D is possibly TRBD1 (5 bases). The CDR3 is 14 residues long. The germline CDR1 and CDR2 sequences are MNHNS and SASEGT. Trimming took 7 bases from V and 7 from J, leaving 16 bases between them. The DNA for the CDR3 is TGTGCCAGCATCCGAGGACCTGGGGGTGAAAAACTGTTTTTT. Amino acid sequence: CASIRGPGGEKLFF.